Shown below are 15 T cell receptor beta chains from a single sample sequenced in a study of T cell responses to AZD1222 COVID-19 vaccine. The table came from immunoSEQ multiplex PCR; TCRdb's copy has only in-frame clones and leaves some out. The sample lists 110,000 to 150,000 clones, more than 85% occurring once. Sequences were derived from peripheral blood, sampled on day 0 of AZD1222 vaccination. These receptors all stem from an adult in good health.

The rearrangement uses TRBV24-1 and TRBJ2-1; either TRBD1 or TRBD2 may supply D (5 bases each). The germline CDR1 and CDR2 sequences are KGHDR and SFDVKD. Trimming left V 4 bases short and J 5 bases short, with 17 bases between. The CDR3 is made up of 16 amino acids. The CDR3 nucleotides read TGTGCCACCAGTGACACATCGGGACCGGGTAACAATGAGCAGTTCTTC. It yields the protein CATSDTSGPGNNEQFF.

The rearrangement links TRBV29-1 to TRBJ1-4, with D possibly being TRBD1 (5 bases). This CDR3 contains 12 residues. V dropped 6 bases and J dropped 6 bases, with 11 bases sitting between them. CDR1 is SQVTM and CDR2 is ANQGSEA in the germline V gene. The CDR3 reads CSVRDGDEKLFF. The CDR3 DNA reads TGCAGCGTCCGGGACGGCGATGAAAAACTGTTTTTT.

The chain carries TRBV18 and TRBJ1-2; D unresolved. In germline, CDR1 is KGHSH, CDR2 LQKENI. The CDR3 is 14 residues long. Trimming removed 1 base from V and 8 bases from J, with 14 bases in between. Written as DNA, the CDR3 is TGTGCCAGCTCACCACAGGGTAGTACAAGGGGCTACACCTTC. As protein: CASSPQGSTRGYTF.

The chain employs TRBV27 and TRBJ2-7, with TRBD2 identical over 7 bases. CDR1 MNHEY and CDR2 SMNVEV come from the germline V gene (reference sequence). J lost 3 bases, V lost 2 bases, and 4 bases had no gene match. The CDR3 sequence is 14 residues long. CDR3 protein: CASSLLAESYEQYF. For the CDR3, the DNA is TGTGCCAGCAGTTTACTAGCGGAGAGCTACGAGCAGTACTTC.

The rearrangement uses TRBV20-1 and TRBJ1-1; TRBD1 agrees at 8 bases. Germline V CDR1 and CDR2: DFQATT, SNEGSKA (reference sequence). The CDR3 is made up of 11 amino acids. V shed 3 bases, J shed 7 bases, and the junction held 1 base outside the gene matches. The CDR3 sequence is CSARGQVEAFF. The CDR3 nucleotides are TGCAGTGCTAGGGGACAGGTTGAAGCTTTCTTT.

In this sample, this clone turned up a few times. The gene calls are TRBV19 and TRBJ2-5, with TRBD2 matching 11 bases. V shed 5 bases, J shed 5 bases, and the junction held 10 bases outside the gene matches. The CDR3 contains 16 residues. The germline CDR1 and CDR2 sequences are LNHDA and SQIVND (reference sequence). As DNA, the CDR3 is TGTGCCAGTAGTCCCTTTAGCGGGAGGGCCTCGGAGACCCAGTACTTC. Translated, it gives CASSPFSGRASETQYF.

The gene calls are TRBV5-6 and TRBJ2-3; 8 bases map to TRBD2. This CDR3 contains 15 residues. CDR1 is SGHDT and CDR2 is YYEEEE in the germline V gene. Unmatched junction bases numbered 5, after V lost 1 base and J lost 4 bases. In DNA form, the CDR3 reads TGTGCCAGCAGCTTGTGGGGACTAGGAGCAGATACGCAGTATTTT. As protein: CASSLWGLGADTQYF.

The rearrangement joins TRBV5-8 to TRBJ2-2; D is unresolved. The germline CDR1 and CDR2 sequences are SGHTS and YDEGEE. V was trimmed by 0 bases and J by 2 bases, leaving 5 bases between them. The CDR3 is 14 residues long. The CDR3: CASSLEHNTGELFF. The CDR3 bases are TGTGCCAGCAGCTTGGAACATAACACCGGGGAGCTGTTTTTT.

This chain links TRBV12-3 or TRBV12-4 with TRBJ1-1; a possible D gene is TRBD1 (6 bases). The CDR3 covers 13 residues. V lost 6 bases and J 0 bases, leaving 8 bases between the germline ends. The CDR3 bases are TGTGCCAGCAGCAGGGGAGTGAACACTGAAGCTTTCTTT. This encodes CASSRGVNTEAFF.

The rearrangement uses TRBV5-4 and TRBJ1-2, with TRBD1 matching over 12 bases. With 4 bases clipped from V and 8 bases from J, the junction kept 12 bases outside the gene matches. Per the germline V gene, CDR1 is SGHNT and CDR2 is YYREEE (reference sequence). The CDR3 has 16 residues. The chain's CDR3 is CASSPPGQGAGKGYTF. CDR3 DNA: TGTGCCAGCAGCCCCCCGGGACAGGGGGCAGGGAAGGGCTACACCTTC.

V gene TRBV11-2 combines with J gene TRBJ1-2; TRBD1 matches at 8 bases. This CDR3 has 15 amino acids. Trimming cost V 4 bases and J 4 bases; bases outside gene matches: 8. Per germline, CDR1 SGHAT and CDR2 FQNNGV. The CDR3 reads CASSSRQGFSYGYTF. The CDR3 nucleotides read TGTGCCAGCAGCTCCAGACAGGGGTTTTCCTATGGCTACACCTTC.

This clone was detected once. V usage is TRBV7-9 and J usage is TRBJ2-1, with 9 bases aligning to TRBD2. From germline, CDR1 is SEHNR and CDR2 FQNEAQ (reference sequence). This CDR3 comprises 15 residues. The junction had 7 bases not matched to a gene; V was cut back by 5 bases and J by 5 bases. CDR3 nucleotides: TGTGCCAGCAGCCCCGGGACTAGCAGAAACAATGAGCAGTTCTTC. Its translation is CASSPGTSRNNEQFF.

This CDR3 is CAWSPHTSYPQHF. The DNA for the CDR3 is TGTGCCTGGAGTCCCCATACTTCTTATCCCCAGCATTTT. J is TRBJ1-5 and V is TRBV30; D gene ambiguous. The CDR3 loop spans 13 amino acids. V dropped 2 bases and J dropped 10 bases, with 15 bases sitting between them. Germline-derived CDR1 and CDR2 are GTSNPN and SVGIG (reference sequence).

There are a few counts of this clone. The gene calls are TRBV6-2 or TRBV6-3 and TRBJ2-1; D is unclear. CDR3 size: 15 residues. Per germline, CDR1 MNHEY and CDR2 SVGEGT. V dropped 4 bases and J dropped 0 bases, with 10 bases sitting between them. The CDR3 here is CASSFFGGSYNEQFF. The CDR3 region has the DNA TGTGCCAGCAGTTTTTTCGGCGGCTCCTACAATGAGCAGTTCTTC.

This chain connects TRBV29-1 to TRBJ1-2; D perhaps matches TRBD1 (5 bases). V gave up 5 bases and J gave up 7 bases, with 14 bases separating them. The germline CDR1 and CDR2 sequences are SQVTM and ANQGSEA. The CDR3 covers 12 residues. The CDR3 nucleotides read TGCAGCGTTTCTGGGGCGGAGCGTGGCTACACCTTC. Its translation is CSVSGAERGYTF.